This is a list of T cell receptor beta chains from one sample in a study of cytomegalovirus exposure and HLA in healthy donors. Produced via immunoSEQ multiplex PCR; TCRdb's table is partial and in-frame only. The repertoire consists of approximately 150,000 clones, with around 79% occurring once and the leading ten covering 3.5% to 5.5%. Sample: PBMCs. Receptors originate from a man aged 40-49 years in good health and CMV-seronegative. Each CDR3 is given with its conserved first and last residue. Fields, in order: CDR3 length, V gene, J gene, clone size, D gene, CDR3 DNA, CDR3 protein. D genes are given only for firm matches. The size of a clone is reported for some rows only, either as once, few or many, or as a class for expanded clones.

16	TRBV27	TRBJ2-1	.	.	TGTGCCAGCAGTTTTTCTGAGGTATCGCGCGTGGATGAGCAGTTCTTC	CASSFSEVSRVDEQFF
14	TRBV5-6	TRBJ2-5	.	TRBD1	TGTGCCAGCAGCCCACAGGGGGCCCAAGAGACCCAGTACTTC	CASSPQGAQETQYF
11	TRBV6-1	TRBJ2-7	.	.	TGTGCCGGCAAAGGGCGGGGCGAGCAGTACTTC	CAGKGRGEQYF
14	TRBV12-5	TRBJ2-2	.	.	TGTGCTAGTGGTTTCGACAGCAACACCGGGGAGCTGTTTTTT	CASGFDSNTGELFF
12	TRBV7-9	TRBJ1-2	.	.	TGTTCCAGCAGCTTAGTCCCTGATGGCTACACCTTC	CSSSLVPDGYTF
14	TRBV27	TRBJ1-1	once	TRBD1	TGTGCCAGCAGTCAGACAGGGGGAGGGACTGAAGCTTTCTTT	CASSQTGGGTEAFF
16	TRBV5-1	TRBJ2-1	.	TRBD2	TGCGCCAGCAGCTTGGCCTCGATAGCGGGAGGCGATGAGCAGTTCTTC	CASSLASIAGGDEQFF
16	TRBV4-2	TRBJ2-3	few	TRBD2	TGTGCCAGCAGCTCCTCTAGCGGGGGGGCGTCAGATACGCAGTATTTT	CASSSSSGGASDTQYF
15	TRBV2	TRBJ1-5	.	.	TGTGCCAGCAGGCGTGAAGACTCCCTGAATCAGCCCCAGCATTTT	CASRREDSLNQPQHF
14	TRBV19	TRBJ1-1	.	.	TGTGCCAGTAGTATGGGTCTAGGGAACACTGAAGCTTTCTTT	CASSMGLGNTEAFF
14	TRBV14	TRBJ2-7	.	.	TGTGCCAGCAGCCATGGGGCCCGGGTGGGGGAGCAGTACTTC	CASSHGARVGEQYF
14	TRBV7-9	TRBJ2-5	.	TRBD1	TGTGCCAGCAGCTACAACGACAGGGCGGAGACCCAGTACTTC	CASSYNDRAETQYF
11	TRBV25-1	TRBJ1-1	.	.	TGTGCCAGCTCCGGACTCACTGAAGCTTTCTTT	CASSGLTEAFF
14	TRBV6-6	TRBJ2-7	.	TRBD1	TGTGCCAGCAGTAAGCCGACAGGGGCGAACGAGCAGTACTTC	CASSKPTGANEQYF
16	TRBV19	TRBJ1-1	.	TRBD1	TGTGCCAGTAGTATAGGGTACAGGGGAATGAACACTGAAGCTTTCTTT	CASSIGYRGMNTEAFF
13	TRBV2	TRBJ1-1	.	.	TGTGCCAGCCCCGAAAGGGAGACCCTGAAAGCTTTCTTT	CASPERETLKAFF
16	TRBV5-1	TRBJ1-1	.	TRBD1	TGCGCCAGCAGCTTCGGTCAGGGGGTCCGGGACACTGAAGCTTTCTTT	CASSFGQGVRDTEAFF
15	TRBV28	TRBJ2-1	.	TRBD2	TGTGCCAGCAGTTTACGGGGGGGCTTTCAGAATGAGCAGTTCTTC	CASSLRGGFQNEQFF
16	TRBV9	TRBJ1-2	.	.	TGTGCCAGCAGCGCCCTCGGAAGGAGCGTCGACTATGGCTACACCTTC	CASSALGRSVDYGYTF
12	TRBV5-1	TRBJ2-1	.	.	TGCGCCAGCAGCGGACAGCTAAATGAGCAGTTCTTC	CASSGQLNEQFF
13	TRBV4-1	TRBJ2-1	.	.	TGCGCCAGCAGCCATAACAGGGTACATGAGCAGTTCTTC	CASSHNRVHEQFF
15	TRBV9	TRBJ2-1	once	TRBD2	TGTGCCAGCAGCGTAGATAGCGGGGCTTACAATGAGCAGTTCTTC	CASSVDSGAYNEQFF
16	TRBV28	TRBJ2-7	few	TRBD1	TGTGCCAGCAGTGAACAGGGGGCTAAGGGCCAATACGAGCAGTACTTC	CASSEQGAKGQYEQYF
13	TRBV2	TRBJ1-1	.	.	TGTGCCAGCGATGGAGGGGACTCGGGAGAAGCTTTCTTT	CASDGGDSGEAFF
16	TRBV7-2	TRBJ2-2	.	TRBD1	TGTGCCAGCAGCAAACAGGGGATTTCGAACACCGGGGAGCTGTTTTTT	CASSKQGISNTGELFF
12	TRBV7-9	TRBJ1-1	once	.	TGTTCCAGCAGCGCCGTGCGCACTGAAGCTTTCTTT	CSSSAVRTEAFF
15	TRBV25-1	TRBJ1-4	.	TRBD1	TGTGCCAGCAGTGGGATGGGACAGGGGGAGGAAAAACTGTTTTTT	CASSGMGQGEEKLFF
16	TRBV10-3	TRBJ2-7	few	TRBD1	TGTGCCATCAGTGACCCTTTGGGACAGGCCAGGACCGAGCAGTACTTC	CAISDPLGQARTEQYF
15	TRBV6-5	TRBJ2-2	.	.	TGTGCCAACAGCCTCTGGACAACGAACACCGGGGAGCTGTTTTTT	CANSLWTTNTGELFF
16	TRBV4-2	TRBJ2-7	.	TRBD2	TGTGCCAGCAGCCAAGATTGGCCGGGGGGGAGCTACGAGCAGTACTTC	CASSQDWPGGSYEQYF
13	TRBV11-2	TRBJ1-1	few	.	TGTGCCAGCAGCCGAACACAGAACACTGAAGCTTTCTTT	CASSRTQNTEAFF
15	TRBV19	TRBJ2-5	.	TRBD2	TGTGCCAGTCGAACTAGCGGGGGGATCTTTGAGACCCAGTACTTC	CASRTSGGIFETQYF
16	TRBV28	TRBJ2-6	.	.	TGTGCCAGCAGTTTATGGCGGAACTCTGGGGCCAACGTCCTGACTTTC	CASSLWRNSGANVLTF
13	TRBV5-1	TRBJ2-7	.	.	TGCGCCAGCAGCTTCCCTTCTCTTTACGAGCAGTACTTC	CASSFPSLYEQYF
14	TRBV30	TRBJ2-7	few	TRBD1	TGTGCCTCCGCGAGGACAGGGACCTCCTACGAGCAGTACTTC	CASARTGTSYEQYF
12	TRBV9	TRBJ1-6	.	.	TGTGCCAACAACAGGGCAAATTCACCCCTCCACTTT	CANNRANSPLHF
16	TRBV12-5	TRBJ2-5	once	.	TGTGCTAGTGGTTTGGTATCCCGGATCGAAGCGGAGACCCAGTACTTC	CASGLVSRIEAETQYF
11	TRBV20-1	TRBJ2-1	.	.	TGCAGTGCTAGACTAATCAATGAGCAGTTCTTC	CSARLINEQFF
15	TRBV30	TRBJ1-3	.	TRBD1	TGTGCCTGGGGTTTGAGGGACAGCTCTGGAAACACCATATATTTT	CAWGLRDSSGNTIYF
17	TRBV4-1	TRBJ1-2	few	.	TGCGCCAGCAGCCAAGATCCTCTGGCGGGTGGGGTGAATGGCTACACCTTC	CASSQDPLAGGVNGYTF
16	TRBV5-4	TRBJ1-4	.	.	TGTGCCAGCAGCTCGGGACAACTAGCAACTAATGAAAAACTGTTTTTT	CASSSGQLATNEKLFF
13	TRBV6-5	TRBJ1-2	few	.	TGTGCCAGCAGAATCACTCAGGGTCGTGGCTACACCTTC	CASRITQGRGYTF
13	TRBV29-1	TRBJ2-2	.	.	TGCAGCGTTGGCCAGGGGAACACCGGGGAGCTGTTTTTT	CSVGQGNTGELFF
15	TRBV28	TRBJ1-1	once	.	TGTGCCAGCAGTTTTGTTTTAGTGGGCAAGACTGAAGCTTTCTTT	CASSFVLVGKTEAFF
15	TRBV6-6	TRBJ1-1	.	TRBD1	TGTGCCAGCAGTTACTCAAATACAGGGGGCACTGAAGCTTTCTTT	CASSYSNTGGTEAFF
14	TRBV7-9	TRBJ1-2	.	TRBD1	TGTGCCAGCAGCCCACGACAGGGGAGCTATGGCTACACCTTC	CASSPRQGSYGYTF
14	TRBV7-2	TRBJ2-7	.	.	TGTGCCAGCAGCCCCCGGACATCTCCCTACGAGCAGTACTTC	CASSPRTSPYEQYF
15	TRBV2	TRBJ2-1	.	TRBD2	TGTGCCAGCATCCAACTAGCGGGGGGCCCAACGGAGCAGTTCTTC	CASIQLAGGPTEQFF
12	TRBV10-2	TRBJ1-3	.	.	TGCGCCAGCAGTGCAGGGGGAAACACCATATATTTT	CASSAGGNTIYF
14	TRBV9	TRBJ1-1	.	.	TGTGCCAGCAGCGTAGGACTCTCGAACACTGAAGCTTTCTTT	CASSVGLSNTEAFF
14	TRBV7-9	TRBJ2-2	.	.	TGTGCCAGCAGCTTCGAGGGTAACACCGGGGAGCTGTTTTTT	CASSFEGNTGELFF
15	TRBV7-9	TRBJ2-3	few	.	TGTGCCAGCAGCGCCTCGCGGGGTCACACAGATACGCAGTATTTT	CASSASRGHTDTQYF
14	TRBV30	TRBJ2-1	.	.	TGTGCCATCCAGGACAGTCTCTCCTACAATGAGCAGTTCTTC	CAIQDSLSYNEQFF
17	TRBV9	TRBJ2-3	.	TRBD2	TGTGCCAGCAGCGTAGGGCTAGCGGGGGCCGGGGGAGATACGCAGTATTTT	CASSVGLAGAGGDTQYF
13	TRBV28	TRBJ2-3	.	.	TGTGCCAGCAGTCCACTAGTTGCAGATACGCAGTATTTT	CASSPLVADTQYF
14	TRBV7-3	TRBJ2-3	.	TRBD2	TGTGCCAGCAGCACTAGCGGGGGGGTGAATACGCAGTATTTT	CASSTSGGVNTQYF
15	TRBV2	TRBJ2-1	.	.	TGTGCCAGCAGGGGACAAGCGGGGAATTACAATGAGCAGTTCTTC	CASRGQAGNYNEQFF
17	TRBV4-3	TRBJ2-1	.	.	TGCGCCAGCAGCCAAGATCGGATAGCTGGCCTTCGCAATGAGCAGTTCTTC	CASSQDRIAGLRNEQFF
15	TRBV6-1	TRBJ2-2	.	.	TGTGCCAGCAGTGAAATGAGCACGAACACCGGGGAGCTGTTTTTT	CASSEMSTNTGELFF